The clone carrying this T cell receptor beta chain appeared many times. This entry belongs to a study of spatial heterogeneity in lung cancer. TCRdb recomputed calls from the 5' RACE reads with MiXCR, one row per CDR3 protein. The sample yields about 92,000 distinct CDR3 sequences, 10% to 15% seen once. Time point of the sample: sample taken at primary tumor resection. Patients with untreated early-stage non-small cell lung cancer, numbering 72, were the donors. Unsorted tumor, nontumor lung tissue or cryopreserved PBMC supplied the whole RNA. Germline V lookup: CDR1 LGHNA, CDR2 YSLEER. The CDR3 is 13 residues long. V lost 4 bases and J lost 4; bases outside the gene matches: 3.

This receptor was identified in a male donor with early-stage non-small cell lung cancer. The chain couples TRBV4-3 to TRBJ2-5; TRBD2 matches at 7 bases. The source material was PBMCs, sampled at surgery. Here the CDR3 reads CASSRASGETQYF. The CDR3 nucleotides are TGCGCCAGCAGCCGCGCTAGCGGAGAGACCCAGTACTTC.